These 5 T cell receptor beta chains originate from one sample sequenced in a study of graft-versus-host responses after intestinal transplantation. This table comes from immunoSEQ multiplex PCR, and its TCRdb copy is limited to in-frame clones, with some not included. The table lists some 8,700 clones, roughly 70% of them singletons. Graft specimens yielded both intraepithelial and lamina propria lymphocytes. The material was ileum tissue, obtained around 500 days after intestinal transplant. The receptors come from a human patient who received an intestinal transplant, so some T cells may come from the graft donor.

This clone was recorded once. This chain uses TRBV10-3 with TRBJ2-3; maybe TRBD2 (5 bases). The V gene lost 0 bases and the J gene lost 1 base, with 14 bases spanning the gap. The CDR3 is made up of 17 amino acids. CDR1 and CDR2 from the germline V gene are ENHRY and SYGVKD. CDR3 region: CAISESTSRDRTDTQYF. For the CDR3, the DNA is TGTGCCATCAGTGAGTCGACATCTCGGGATCGCACAGATACGCAGTATTTT.

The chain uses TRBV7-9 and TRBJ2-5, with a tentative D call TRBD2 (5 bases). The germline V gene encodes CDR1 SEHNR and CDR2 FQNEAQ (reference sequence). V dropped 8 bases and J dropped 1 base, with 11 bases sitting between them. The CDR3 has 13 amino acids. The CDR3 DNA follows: TGTGCCAGCGGGCGAGGAGGCCAAGAGACCCAGTACTTC. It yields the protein CASGRGGQETQYF.

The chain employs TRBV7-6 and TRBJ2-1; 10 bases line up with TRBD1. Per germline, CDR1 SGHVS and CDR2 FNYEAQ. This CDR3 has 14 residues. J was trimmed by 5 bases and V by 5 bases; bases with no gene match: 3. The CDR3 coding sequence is TGTGCCAGCAGCCAGGGACAGGGGAACAATGAGCAGTTCTTC. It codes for CASSQGQGNNEQFF.

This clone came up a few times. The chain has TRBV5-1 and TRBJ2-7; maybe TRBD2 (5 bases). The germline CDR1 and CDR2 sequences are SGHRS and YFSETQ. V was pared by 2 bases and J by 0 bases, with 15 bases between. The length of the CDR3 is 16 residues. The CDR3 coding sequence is TGCGCCAGCAGCTTCGGATCCGGAGCGGTCTCCTACGAGCAGTACTTC. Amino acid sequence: CASSFGSGAVSYEQYF.

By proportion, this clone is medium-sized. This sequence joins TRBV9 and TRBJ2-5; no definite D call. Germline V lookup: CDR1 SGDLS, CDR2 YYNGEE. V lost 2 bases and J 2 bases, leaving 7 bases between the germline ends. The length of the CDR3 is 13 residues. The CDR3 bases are TGTGCCAGCAGCGTCGGTGGGCAAGAGACCCAGTACTTC. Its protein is CASSVGGQETQYF.